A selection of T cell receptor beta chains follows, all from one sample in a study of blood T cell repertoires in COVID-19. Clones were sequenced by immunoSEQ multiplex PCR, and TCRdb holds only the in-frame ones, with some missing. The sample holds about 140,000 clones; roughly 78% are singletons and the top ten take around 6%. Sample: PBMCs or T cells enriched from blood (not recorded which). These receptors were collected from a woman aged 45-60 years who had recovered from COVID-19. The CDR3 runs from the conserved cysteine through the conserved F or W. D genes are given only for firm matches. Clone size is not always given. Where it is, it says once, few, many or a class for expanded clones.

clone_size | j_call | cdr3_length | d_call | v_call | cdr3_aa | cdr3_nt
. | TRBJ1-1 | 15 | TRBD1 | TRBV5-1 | CASSRTERQGSEAFF | TGCGCCAGCAGCAGGACAGAGCGACAGGGATCTGAAGCTTTCTTT
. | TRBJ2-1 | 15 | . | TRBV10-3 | CAISESGLGANEQFF | TGTGCCATCAGTGAGTCGGGTCTAGGTGCCAATGAGCAGTTCTTC
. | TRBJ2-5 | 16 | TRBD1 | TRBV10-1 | CASSEVPGGFRETQYF | TGCGCCAGCAGTGAGGTACCAGGGGGCTTCCGGGAGACCCAGTACTTC
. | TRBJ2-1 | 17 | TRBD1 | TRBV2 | CASSRTGGHGRGNEQFF | TGTGCCAGCTCCAGGACAGGGGGCCACGGGCGGGGGAATGAGCAGTTCTTC
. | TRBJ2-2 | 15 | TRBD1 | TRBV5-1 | CASSLKGGNERELFF | TGCGCCAGCAGCTTGAAAGGGGGCAATGAGAGGGAGCTGTTTTTT
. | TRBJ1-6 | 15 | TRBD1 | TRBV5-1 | CASSLVGTGSSPLHF | TGCGCCAGCAGCTTGGTTGGGACAGGGAGTTCACCCCTCCACTTT
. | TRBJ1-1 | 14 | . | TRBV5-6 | CASNPFGERTEAFF | TGTGCCAGCAACCCTTTTGGGGAGCGCACTGAAGCTTTCTTT
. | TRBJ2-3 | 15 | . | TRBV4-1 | CASSHSGVGTDTQYF | TGCGCCAGCAGCCATTCGGGGGTTGGCACAGATACGCAGTATTTT
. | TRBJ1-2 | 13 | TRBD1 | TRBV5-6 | CASSFDRVNGYTF | TGTGCCAGCAGCTTTGACAGGGTGAACGGCTACACCTTC
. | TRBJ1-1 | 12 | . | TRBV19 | CASSIAGAEAFF | TGTGCCAGTAGTATAGCGGGGGCTGAAGCTTTCTTT
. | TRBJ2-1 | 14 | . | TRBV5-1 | CASSLEGLYNEQFF | TGCGCCAGCAGCTTGGAGGGGTTATACAATGAGCAGTTCTTC
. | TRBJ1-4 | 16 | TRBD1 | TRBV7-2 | CASSSGDRVGAEKLFF | TGTGCCAGCAGCTCCGGGGACAGGGTTGGGGCTGAAAAACTGTTTTTT
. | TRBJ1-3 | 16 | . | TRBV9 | CASSVDRSSSGNTIYF | TGTGCCAGCAGCGTAGACAGGTCGAGCTCTGGAAACACCATATATTTT
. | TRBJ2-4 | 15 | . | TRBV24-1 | CATSDKAARGNIQYF | TGTGCCACCAGTGATAAAGCGGCACGGGGAAACATTCAGTACTTC
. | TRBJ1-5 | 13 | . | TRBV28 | CASIQGWSQPQHF | TGTGCCAGCATACAGGGATGGTCTCAGCCCCAGCATTTT
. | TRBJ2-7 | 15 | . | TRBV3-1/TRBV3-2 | CASSQGLVGAYEQYF | TGTGCCAGCAGCCAAGGACTAGTGGGGGCCTACGAGCAGTACTTC
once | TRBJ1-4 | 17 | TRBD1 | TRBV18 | CASSPSRDRGRGEKLFF | TGTGCCAGCTCACCCTCCCGGGACAGGGGGCGCGGTGAAAAACTGTTTTTT
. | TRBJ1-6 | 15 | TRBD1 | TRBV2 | CASTRTGGHNSPLHF | TGTGCCAGCACCCGGACAGGGGGCCATAATTCACCCCTCCACTTT
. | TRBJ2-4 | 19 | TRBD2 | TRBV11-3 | CASSLRQRGPGLDENIQYF | TGTGCCAGCAGCTTAAGGCAGCGGGGGCCCGGTTTGGACGAAAACATTCAGTACTTC
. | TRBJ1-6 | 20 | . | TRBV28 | CASSPLRTEGIKGRGGTLHF | TGTGCCAGCAGCCCCCTCCGAACGGAGGGAATCAAAGGGCGAGGAGGGACCCTCCACTTT
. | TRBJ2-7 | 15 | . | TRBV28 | CASSLVGGQAYEQYF | TGTGCCAGCAGTTTAGTGGGGGGGCAGGCCTACGAGCAGTACTTC
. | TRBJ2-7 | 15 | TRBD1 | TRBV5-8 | CASNPGDRAAYEQYF | TGTGCCAGCAACCCGGGTGACAGGGCGGCCTACGAGCAGTACTTC
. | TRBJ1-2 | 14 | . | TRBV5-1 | CASSLEAGNYGYTF | TGCGCCAGCAGCTTGGAGGCGGGGAACTATGGCTACACCTTC
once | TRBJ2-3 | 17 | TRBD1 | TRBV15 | CATSSDRGPRSTDTQYF | TGTGCCACCAGCAGCGATAGGGGGCCGAGGAGCACAGATACGCAGTATTTT
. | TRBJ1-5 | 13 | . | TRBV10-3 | CAISGGGEQPQHF | TGTGCCATCAGTGGTGGAGGGGAACAGCCCCAGCATTTT
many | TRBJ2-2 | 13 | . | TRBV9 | CASSVDSAGELFF | TGTGCCAGCAGCGTAGATAGCGCCGGGGAGCTGTTTTTT